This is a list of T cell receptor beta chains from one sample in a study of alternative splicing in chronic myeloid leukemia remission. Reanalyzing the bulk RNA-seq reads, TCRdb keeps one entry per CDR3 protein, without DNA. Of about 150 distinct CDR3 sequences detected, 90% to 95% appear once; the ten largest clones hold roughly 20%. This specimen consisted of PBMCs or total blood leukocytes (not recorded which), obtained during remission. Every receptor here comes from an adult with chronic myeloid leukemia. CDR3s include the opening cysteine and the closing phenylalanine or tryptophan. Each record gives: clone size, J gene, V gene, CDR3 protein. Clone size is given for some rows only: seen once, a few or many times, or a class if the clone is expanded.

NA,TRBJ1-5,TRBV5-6,CASSLGWGQNSNQPQHF
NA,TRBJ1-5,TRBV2,CASSDGRGSNQPQHF
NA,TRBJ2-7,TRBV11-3,CASSLTDKPYEQYF
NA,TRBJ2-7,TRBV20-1,CSARPSGTRYEPYF
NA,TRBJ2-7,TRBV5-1,CASSPTGYEQYF
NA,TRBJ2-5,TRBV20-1,CSARRGGPETQYF
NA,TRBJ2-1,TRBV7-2,CASSGPLSGRSNEQFF
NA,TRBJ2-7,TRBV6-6,CASNSETYEQYF
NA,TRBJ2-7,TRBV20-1,CSAEEETYEQYF
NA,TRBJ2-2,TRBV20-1,CSGSILNTGELFF
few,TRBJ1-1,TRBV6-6,CASSTFVGADTEAFF
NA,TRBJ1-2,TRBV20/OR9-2,CSARKQAANYGYTF
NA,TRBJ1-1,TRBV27,CASSLSGQAAFF
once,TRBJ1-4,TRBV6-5,CASSYSGRMINEKLFF
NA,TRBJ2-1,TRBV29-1,CSVPPWGDEQFF
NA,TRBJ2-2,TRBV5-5,CASSLVGLAFTGELFF
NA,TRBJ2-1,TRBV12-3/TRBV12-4,CASTLPGQGANEQFF
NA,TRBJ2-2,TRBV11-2,CASSSWAGELFF
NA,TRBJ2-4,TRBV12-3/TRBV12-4,CASSSVNIQYF
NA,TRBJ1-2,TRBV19,CASLAGDRVYGYTF
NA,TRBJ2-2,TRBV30,CAWRAGLLNTGELFF
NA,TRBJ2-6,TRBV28,CASSSQGLSGANVLTF
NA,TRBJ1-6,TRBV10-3,CAISEPGQGTNSPLHF
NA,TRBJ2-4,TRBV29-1,CSVDSGTTKNIQYF
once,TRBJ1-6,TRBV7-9,CASSFGGENSPLHF
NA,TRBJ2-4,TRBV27,CASRPYTGGLAKNIQYF
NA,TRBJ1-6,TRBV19,CASKGTALHNSPLHF
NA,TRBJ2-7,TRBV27,CASSDRVSYEQYF
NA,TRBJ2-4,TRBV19,CASSPDRGGNIQYF
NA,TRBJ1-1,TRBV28,CASSLPPGMNTEAFF
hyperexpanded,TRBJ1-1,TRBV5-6,CASSLWQGGTEAFF
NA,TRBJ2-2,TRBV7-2,CASSERRSTGELFF
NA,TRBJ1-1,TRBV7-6,CASSPGTANTEAFF
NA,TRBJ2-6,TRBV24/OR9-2,CATSDYREGRSGANVLTF
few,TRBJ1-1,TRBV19,CASIRLAGYTEAFF
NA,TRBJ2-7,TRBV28,CASTTGGGTYEQYF
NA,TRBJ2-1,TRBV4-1,CASSRTSGRAAEQFF
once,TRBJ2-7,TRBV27,CASSSSFYEQYF
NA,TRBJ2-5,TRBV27,CASSSLDSRRETQYF
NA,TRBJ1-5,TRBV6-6,CASSPGHGNQPQHF
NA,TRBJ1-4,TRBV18,CASSTLEGSEKLFF
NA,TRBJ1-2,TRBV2,CASQGQGANYGYTF
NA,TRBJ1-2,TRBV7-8,CASSEQTARGNYGYTF
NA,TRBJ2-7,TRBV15,CATSRLLWGSSYEQYF
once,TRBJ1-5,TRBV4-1,CASSQDAGQGDQPQHF
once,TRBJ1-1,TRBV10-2,CASSSGQYTEAFF
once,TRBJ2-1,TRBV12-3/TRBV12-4,CASSGGTSQPSLYNEQFF
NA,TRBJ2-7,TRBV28,CASSFGPTGGYEQYF
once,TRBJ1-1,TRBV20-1,CSARDAGRSNTEAFF
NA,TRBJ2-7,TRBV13,CASSFLSSPAQDYEQYF